This TCR beta chain appears in the sequencing data of a study of blood T cell repertoires in COVID-19. Study as a whole: Acute and convalescent COVID-19 specimens originated in the United States, Italy and Spain.

Assay used: immunoSEQ multiplex PCR; TCRdb lists only in-frame clones, some missing. The sample shows more than 100,000 clones, approximately 85% of them seen only once. Unmatched junction bases numbered 4, after V lost 3 bases and J lost 5 bases. Germline CDR1 is LGHNA and CDR2 is YSLEER. The CDR3 spans 14 residues. The V gene is TRBV4-3, the J gene TRBJ1-1, with 9 bases matching TRBD1. The TCR comes from an elderly man with acute or convalescent COVID-19. The sequenced sample was peripheral blood. In DNA form, the CDR3 reads TGCGCCAGCAGCCAGGGACAGGGAAGGACTGAAGCTTTCTTT. Its translation is CASSQGQGRTEAFF.